Listed here are 13 T cell receptor beta chains from one sample, sequenced in a study of blood T cell repertoires in COVID-19. TCRdb keeps only in-frame clones here, not all; method: immunoSEQ multiplex PCR. The data contain 75,000 to 100,000 clones, around 90% of them singletons. Sequenced input: peripheral blood. Receptors were obtained from a man aged 65-85 years with acute or convalescent COVID-19.

V and J are TRBV10-3 and TRBJ1-1; no firm D call. CDR3 length: 13 residues. Between the trimmed V and J ends, which lost 2 bases and 10 bases, there was a span of 14 bases. Germline values: CDR1 ENHRY, CDR2 SYGVKD. The CDR3 loop reads CAISEAPFPGAFF. The CDR3 coding sequence is TGTGCCATCAGTGAGGCACCATTTCCAGGAGCTTTCTTT.

This chain's CDR3 is CATSRGGTGDALHF. CDR3 DNA sequence: TGTGCCACCAGCAGAGGCGGGACGGGAGATGCCCTCCACTTT. The genes are TRBV15 and TRBJ1-6; a possible D gene is TRBD1 (5 bases). Germline values: CDR1 LNHNV, CDR2 YYDKDF (reference sequence). Trimming stripped 1 base from V and 14 bases from J, with 15 bases between. This CDR3 comprises 14 residues. Using reference TRBV15 and TRBJ1-6 for the parts outside the CDR3, the full variable domain is DAMVIQNPRYQVTQFGKPVTLSCSQTLNHNVMYWYQQKSSQAPKLLFHYYDKDFNNEADTPDNFQSRRPNTSFCFLDIRSPGLGDTAMYLCATSRGGTGDALHFGNGTRLTVT.

The chain links TRBV18 to TRBJ1-6, with TRBD1 as a possible D gene (5 bases). Germline V gene lookup returns CDR1 KGHSH and CDR2 LQKENI. The CDR3 runs to 14 residues. The V gene lost 1 base and the J gene lost 8 bases, with 9 bases spanning the gap. CDR3 loop: CASSPQEGDSPLHF. The CDR3 DNA is TGTGCCAGCTCACCACAGGAAGGGGATTCACCCCTCCACTTT.

The chain joins TRBV3-1 (or the pseudogene TRBV3-2) to TRBJ2-7; a possible D gene is TRBD2 (5 bases). CDR3 size: 13 residues. V lost 4 bases, J lost 6 bases, and 13 bases lay in between. From germline, CDR1 is LGHDT and CDR2 YNNKEL (reference sequence). The DNA for the CDR3 is TGTGCCAGCAGCCCAGTTTCGGGAAGCGAGCAGTACTTC. This translates into CASSPVSGSEQYF.

This clone was seen once. The chain recombines TRBV6-5 with TRBJ1-1, with D possibly being TRBD1 (5 bases). The germline V gene encodes CDR1 MNHEY and CDR2 SVGAGI. Trimming took off 6 bases at V and 1 base at J, with 12 bases between the two ends. This CDR3 is 14 amino acids long. The CDR3 DNA reads TGTGCCAGCAGAGCAGGGTCATGGAACACTGAAGCTTTCTTT. Its translation is CASRAGSWNTEAFF.

This clone was counted a single time. The chain combines TRBV5-4 with TRBJ2-1; 14 positions agree with TRBD2. Germline CDR1 reads SGHNT; CDR2 reads YYREEE (reference sequence). There are 16 residues in the CDR3. The V gene end was trimmed by 3 bases and the J gene end by 6 bases; junction bases not matched to a gene: 5. CDR3 DNA: TGTGCCAGCAGCTCACGGACTAGCGGGGGGTCCAATGAGCAGTTCTTC. Its translation is CASSSRTSGGSNEQFF.

This chain links TRBV5-6 with TRBJ1-1, with TRBD1 matching over 8 bases. The CDR3 is made up of 17 amino acids. The ends lost 1 base at V and 4 bases at J; junction bases unmatched: 12. Germline values: CDR1 SGHDT, CDR2 YYEEEE. This CDR3 reads CASSLFGRGLVGTEAFF. The CDR3 region has the DNA TGTGCCAGCAGCTTGTTTGGCAGGGGGCTGGTGGGCACTGAAGCTTTCTTT.

The V and J genes are TRBV6-2 or TRBV6-3 and TRBJ1-2; possible D gene TRBD1, 6 bases. The V and J ends lost 5 bases and 6 bases respectively, with 10 bases between them. CDR3 length equals 12 residues. Germline assignment: CDR1 MNHEY and CDR2 SVGEGT. CDR3 DNA sequence: TGTGCCAGCAGTCAGGGGAACCATGGCTACACCTTC. This sequence encodes CASSQGNHGYTF.

The V gene is TRBV3-1 (or the pseudogene TRBV3-2), the J gene TRBJ2-7; 9 bases align to TRBD1. The CDR3 loop spans 16 amino acids. Germline trimming cut 4 bases from V and 3 bases from J; bases unmatched to any gene: 10. The germline V gene encodes CDR1 LGHDT and CDR2 YNNKEL (reference sequence). The CDR3 sequence: CASSRRAGQGGYEQYF. The CDR3 DNA sequence: TGTGCCAGCAGCCGAAGAGCGGGACAGGGTGGCTACGAGCAGTACTTC.

This chain uses TRBV5-6 with TRBJ1-5; 7 nucleotides line up with TRBD1. CDR1 and CDR2 (germline): SGHDT, YYEEEE. V lost 4 bases, J lost 1 base, and 8 bases stayed unmatched. This CDR3 is built from 16 residues. The CDR3 loop is CASSGAGGNSNQPQHF. In DNA form, the CDR3 reads TGTGCCAGCAGCGGGGCAGGGGGGAACAGCAATCAGCCCCAGCATTTT.

This chain uses TRBV5-5 with TRBJ2-3, with 16 bases fitting TRBD2. Germline assignment: CDR1 SGHKS and CDR2 YYEKEE (reference sequence). V was clipped by 4 bases and J by 1 base; unmatched bases: 3. This CDR3 has 17 residues. CDR3 in DNA: TGTGCCAGCAGCCCCGGGACTAGCGGGGGGGGCACAGATACGCAGTATTTT. It specifies CASSPGTSGGGTDTQYF.

The chain links TRBV5-1 to TRBJ2-1; D possibly corresponds to TRBD2 (6 bases). Trimming shortened V by 5 bases and J by 2 bases, and 11 bases separated the two germline ends. Germline CDR1 reads SGHRS; CDR2 reads YFSETQ. The CDR3 runs to 14 residues. CDR3 residues: CASRPGETYNEQFF. Written as DNA, the CDR3 is TGCGCCAGCAGACCGGGGGAGACCTACAATGAGCAGTTCTTC.

Remarks on this clone: At the DNA level, this CDR3 is encoded by other sequences in the same sample as well. This chain links TRBV6-5 with TRBJ2-1; maybe TRBD2 (5 bases). This CDR3 has 13 amino acids. V lost 0 bases to trimming and J lost 7 bases, with 7 bases between them. Germline V gives CDR1 MNHEY, CDR2 SVGAGI. DNA for the CDR3: TGTGCCAGCAGTTACTCCCGGGGTAATGAGCAGTTCTTC. The encoded protein is CASSYSRGNEQFF.